Sequencing of this T cell receptor (beta chain) was carried out in a study of blood T cell repertoires in COVID-19. Study at large: Donors in the United States, Italy and Spain gave samples during acute or convalescent COVID-19. T cells, B-cell-depleted T cells, or PBMCs provided the cDNA or gDNA that served as material.

The authors' processing: It was from reference gene primer amplification that nucleated cell counts were estimated. The method was immunoSEQ multiplex PCR; TCRdb's version includes in-frame clones alone and lacks a portion of them. That table gives V, J and clone size, and the DNA gave D and trimming. The sample gives 92,000 or so clones, more than 70% of which show up once; 13% to 15% is in the top ten. The CDR3 runs to 15 residues. Germline V gives CDR1 SGHNT, CDR2 YYREEE (reference sequence). Trimming took 0 bases from V and 5 from J, leaving 14 bases between them. Sequencing input: peripheral blood. The chain employs TRBV5-4 and TRBJ2-5; a possible D gene is TRBD1 (5 bases). The sequence was collected from a woman of 80 years or more with acute or convalescent COVID-19. The CDR3 protein is CASSLGQGRKETQYF. The CDR3 nucleotides are TGTGCCAGCAGCTTGGGGCAGGGCCGAAAGGAGACCCAGTACTTC.